This TCR beta chain was retrieved from a study of sequential checkpoint blockade in melanoma. Germline CDR1 is SNHLY and CDR2 is FYNNEI. The V gene lost 2 bases and the J gene lost 3 bases, with 20 bases spanning the gap. This CDR3 has 17 amino acids. This clone occurred once. Libraries were prepared by immunoSEQ multiplex PCR; TCRdb keeps only in-frame clonotypes and omits some of them. In the table there are some 25,000 clones, 60% to 85% of which are singletons. The treatment is: randomized to nivolumab then ipilimumab (arm A) or the reverse (arm B). The sequence came from a human donor with melanoma. V is TRBV2 and J is TRBJ2-7; D might be TRBD2 (5 bases). Sequencing was performed on CD8+ T cells sorted from blood (inferred from file names), taken from a patient given nivolumab and ipilimumab in sequence. CDR3 nucleotides: TGTGCCAGCAGTGAACTTTGGACTTCTCAGAGAAACTACGAGCAGTACTTC. Translation gives CASSELWTSQRNYEQYF.